Shown below are 29 T cell receptor beta chains from a single sample sequenced in a study of blood T cell repertoires in COVID-19. Repertoires were generated with immunoSEQ multiplex PCR, while TCRdb's copy carries only in-frame clones and drops some. Seen here are approximately 440,000 clones, approximately 90% observed once, and the top ten hold about 0.75%. The sequencing sample was made of PBMCs or T cells enriched from blood (not recorded which). The receptors were gathered from a woman aged 18-29 years who had recovered from COVID-19.

J is TRBJ2-2 and V is TRBV18; 10 bases are a match to TRBD1. V lost 6 bases and J lost 1; bases outside the gene matches: 5. The V gene's germline CDR1 is KGHSH and CDR2 LQKENI. The CDR3 is made up of 16 amino acids. CDR3 sequence reads: CASSWTGGRNTGELFF. CDR3 sequence (DNA): TGTGCCAGCTCCTGGACAGGGGGAAGGAACACCGGGGAGCTGTTTTTT.

The chain recombines TRBV21-1 with TRBJ1-5; the table calls TRBD1, which could not be checked here. TRBV21-1 counts as a pseudogene. The CDR3 contains 21 residues. DNA of the CDR3: TGTGCCAGCAGCCCTCCCCACATCCTCAGGGGGCGCTCAGTTGGCAATCAGCCCCAGCATTTT. Translated: CASSPPHILRGRSVGNQPQHF.

V is TRBV11-2 and J is TRBJ2-3, with 9 bases aligning to TRBD2. The CDR3 totals 19 residues. CDR1 is SGHAT and CDR2 is FQNNGV in the germline V gene. V lost 2 bases and J lost 2; bases outside the gene matches: 14. CDR3 residues: CASSLLAQRGVPYTDTQYF. As DNA, the CDR3 is TGTGCCAGCAGCTTACTTGCCCAGCGGGGGGTCCCCTACACAGATACGCAGTATTTT.

This chain joins TRBV7-9 and TRBJ2-1; 10 bases line up with TRBD2. The junction had 11 bases not matched to a gene; V was cut back by 2 bases and J by 4 bases. The CDR3 runs to 18 residues. Germline CDR1 and CDR2: SEHNR and FQNEAQ (reference sequence). The CDR3 region is CASSLTAGSGGAYNEQFF. For the CDR3, the DNA is TGTGCCAGCAGCTTAACGGCGGGAAGCGGGGGGGCTTACAATGAGCAGTTCTTC.

The chain employs TRBV12-1 and TRBJ2-5; the DNA was not compared with TRBD2, the D call given in the table. TRBV12-1 constitutes a pseudogene. The CDR3 loop spans 16 amino acids. The CDR3 DNA follows: TGTGCCAGCAGCTCAATTGGCGGGGTCACGGTGGAGACCCAGTACTTC. Its translation: CASSSIGGVTVETQYF.

The V and J genes are TRBV28 and TRBJ2-1; 8 bases line up with TRBD2. J lost 5 bases, V lost 0 bases, and 9 bases had no gene match. Germline V CDR1 and CDR2: MDHEN, SYDVKM. CDR3 length: 17 residues. CDR3 loop: CASSLWRSGGANNEQFF. The CDR3 DNA sequence: TGTGCCAGCAGTTTATGGCGATCGGGGGGGGCCAACAATGAGCAGTTCTTC.

V gene TRBV10-2 combines with J gene TRBJ2-1, with TRBD2 matching over 7 bases. After removal of 10 bases from V and 1 base from J, the junction contained 7 bases not matched to a gene. The CDR3 is made up of 14 amino acids. Germline CDR1 WSHSY, CDR2 SAAADI. This CDR3 reads CATRGEGSYNEQFF. The DNA of the CDR3 is TGCGCCACCCGGGGGGAAGGGTCCTACAATGAGCAGTTCTTC.

The chain uses TRBV5-5 and TRBJ2-5; 12 nucleotides agree with TRBD1. The V gene's germline CDR1 is SGHKS and CDR2 YYEKEE (reference sequence). The V segment lost 5 bases and the J segment 4 bases; nucleotides outside the gene matches: 9. This CDR3 has 16 amino acids. CDR3 region: CASRSGTGGFLETQYF. DNA of the CDR3: TGTGCCAGCAGATCCGGGACAGGGGGCTTTTTAGAGACCCAGTACTTC.

The chain employs TRBV6-1 and TRBJ2-1; the D is unclear. The CDR3 totals 13 residues. The ends were cut back, 2 bases at V and 7 bases at J, with 9 bases in the middle. Germline loops: CDR1 MNHNS, CDR2 SASEGT. The CDR3 DNA sequence: TGTGCCAGCAGTGAATTGAGCTGGAATGAGCAGTTCTTC. This gives the protein CASSELSWNEQFF.

Regarding this clone: Its ends do not fully match the called genes, so a read error is possible. J is TRBJ1-5 and V is TRBV19, with a tentative D call TRBD1 (6 bases). CDR3 length equals 14 residues. Germline CDR1 and CDR2: LNHDA and SQIVND (reference sequence). The chain's CDR3 is CASSDSRGNQSQHF. The CDR3 nucleotides are TGTGCCAGTTCGGACAGTCGGGGCAATCAGTCCCAGCATTTT.

The gene calls are TRBV7-3 and TRBJ1-1; D perhaps matches TRBD1 (6 bases). The germline gives CDR1 SGHTA, CDR2 FQGTGA. CDR3 length: 16 amino acids. The V gene lost 4 bases and the J gene lost 3 bases, with 18 bases spanning the gap. In DNA, the CDR3 is TGTGCCAGCAGCTGGACGACAGGAGTGCGAGACACTGAAGCTTTCTTT. This sequence encodes CASSWTTGVRDTEAFF.

Details on this clone: A junction boundary mismatches the germline segment, possibly from a read error. CDR3 loop: CASSFAGQGNAGELFF. CDR3 nucleotides: TGCGCCAGCAGCTTTGCGGGACAGGGGAACGCCGGGGAGCTGTTTTTT. The genes are TRBV5-1 and TRBJ2-2, with 10 bases aligning to TRBD1. Germline CDR1 SGHRS, CDR2 YFSETQ. This CDR3 has 16 amino acids. Using reference TRBV5-1 and TRBJ2-2 for the parts outside the CDR3, the full variable domain is KAGVTQTPRYLIKTRGQQVTLSCSPISGHRSVSWYQQTPGQGLQFLFEYFSETQRNKGNFPGRFSGRQFSNSRSEMNVSTLELGDSALYLCASSFAGQGNAGELFFGEGSRLTVL.

The V call is TRBV29-1, the J call TRBJ2-2; D is ambiguous. With 8 bases removed from V and 5 bases from J, the gap between germline ends came to 12 bases. Germline V gives CDR1 SQVTM, CDR2 ANQGSEA. This CDR3 contains 12 residues. DNA for the CDR3: TGCAGCCTTATCGGGTCTACCGGGGAGCTGTTTTTT. As protein: CSLIGSTGELFF.

The chain carries TRBV3-1 (or the pseudogene TRBV3-2) and TRBJ1-4, with 7 bases identical to TRBD1. CDR1 and CDR2 (germline): LGHDT, YNNKEL (reference sequence). This CDR3 has 16 residues. V lost 2 bases to trimming and J lost 8 bases; unmatched junction nucleotides: 11. CDR3 sequence reads: CASSQTISGGSEKLFF. CDR3 in DNA: TGTGCCAGCAGCCAAACAATTTCAGGGGGTAGCGAAAAACTGTTTTTT.

This clone was observed a handful of times. The rearrangement links TRBV29-1 to TRBJ1-1; D may be TRBD1 (6 bases). The CDR3 totals 13 residues. V was trimmed by 0 bases and J by 10 bases, leaving 15 bases between them. CDR1 and CDR2 from the germline V gene are SQVTM and ANQGSEA. DNA of the CDR3: TGCAGCGTTGAAGATCAAGGGGGGGGTCGAGCTTTCTTT. The encoded protein is CSVEDQGGGRAFF.

The V gene is TRBV30, the J gene TRBJ2-5; 9 nucleotides align to TRBD1. Losses at the gene ends were 5 bases for V and 1 base for J; bases not matched to a gene: 2. The V gene's germline CDR1 is GTSNPN and CDR2 SVGIG (reference sequence). The CDR3 length is 13 residues. The CDR3 bases are TGTGCCTGGGTGACAGGGGGCCAAGAGACCCAGTACTTC. Protein product: CAWVTGGQETQYF.

The chain links TRBV5-4 to TRBJ2-3; D is possibly TRBD1 (5 bases). V lost 5 bases to trimming and J lost 5 bases, with 15 bases between them. CDR3 length: 14 residues. The germline CDR1 and CDR2 sequences are SGHNT and YYREEE (reference sequence). This chain's CDR3 is CASSYGAQGDTQYF. The DNA of the CDR3 is TGTGCCAGCAGTTACGGAGCTCAGGGAGATACGCAGTATTTT.

This chain connects TRBV5-5 to TRBJ1-1; 10 nucleotides match TRBD1. The CDR3 contains 17 residues. Per germline, CDR1 SGHKS and CDR2 YYEKEE (reference sequence). Losses at the gene ends were 2 bases for V and 3 bases for J; bases not matched to a gene: 10. CDR3 DNA sequence: TGTGCCAGCAGCTTACCGGGACAGGGGCCCCCAGACACTGAAGCTTTCTTT. Translating gives CASSLPGQGPPDTEAFF.

The chain uses TRBV5-1 and TRBJ2-1; the match to TRBD1 covers 7 bases. CDR1 is SGHRS, CDR2 YFSETQ, per germline. This CDR3 comprises 16 residues. V gave up 3 bases and J gave up 6 bases; unmatched junction bases: 12. The CDR3 loop reads CASSSTGTVLLNEQFF. The CDR3 nucleotides are TGCGCCAGCAGCTCAACCGGGACAGTCCTCCTCAATGAGCAGTTCTTC.

The chain employs TRBV5-1 and TRBJ1-6, with 7 bases that match TRBD1. Unmatched junction bases numbered 4, after V lost 0 bases and J lost 7 bases. This CDR3 contains 15 residues. Germline values: CDR1 SGHRS, CDR2 YFSETQ. The CDR3 loop is CASSLGTGENSPLHF. CDR3 in DNA: TGCGCCAGCAGCTTGGGTACAGGGGAGAATTCACCCCTCCACTTT.

The chain joins TRBV6-5 to TRBJ1-2; no reliable D call. Germline CDR1 reads MNHEY; CDR2 reads SVGAGI. V lost 4 bases to trimming and J lost 1 base, with 7 bases between them. The CDR3 spans 13 residues. CDR3 sequence (DNA): TGTGCCAGCAGTTCTATGCTTAACTATGGCTACACCTTC. It specifies CASSSMLNYGYTF.

The V call is TRBV27, the J call TRBJ2-1; a weak D match, TRBD2 (7 bases). There are 15 residues in the CDR3. The germline CDR1 and CDR2 sequences are MNHEY and SMNVEV (reference sequence). Trimming removed 4 bases from V and 7 bases from J, with 17 bases in between. The CDR3 spells CASSSLGGARNEQFF. The CDR3 DNA sequence: TGTGCCAGCAGTTCCTTGGGGGGGGCGCGGAATGAGCAGTTCTTC.

The chain combines TRBV5-1 with TRBJ2-5; the D gene is possibly TRBD2 (5 bases). CDR3 length: 15 residues. V gave up 0 bases and J gave up 3 bases, with 12 bases separating them. Germline V gives CDR1 SGHRS, CDR2 YFSETQ. The CDR3 bases are TGCGCCAGCAGCTTGGGGACTTACATTGAAGAGACCCAGTACTTC. Amino acid sequence: CASSLGTYIEETQYF.

The table lists this clone with a count of one. This chain joins TRBV6-6 and TRBJ1-2; D remains ambiguous. Germline lookup yields CDR1 MNHNY and CDR2 SVGAGI (reference sequence). The CDR3 spans 15 residues. V gave up 7 bases and J gave up 0 bases, with 15 bases separating them. The CDR3 DNA is TGTGCCAGCATTTTAACAGATGTTGCTAACTATGGCTACACCTTC. This gives the protein CASILTDVANYGYTF.

This chain links TRBV18 with TRBJ1-1; 9 positions match TRBD1. The CDR3 totals 15 residues. Germline loops: CDR1 KGHSH, CDR2 LQKENI. Trimming at V came to 6 bases and at J to 2 bases, leaving 7 bases not matched to a gene. The CDR3 reads CASSWTGVGNTEAFF. In nucleotides, the CDR3 is TGTGCCAGCTCCTGGACAGGGGTGGGAAACACTGAAGCTTTCTTT. Full variable domain (rest looked up from reference TRBV18 and TRBJ1-1): NAGVMQNPRHLVRRRGQEARLRCSPMKGHSHVYWYRQLPEEGLKFMVYLQKENIIDESGMPKERFSAEFPKEGPSILRIQQVVRGDSAAYFCASSWTGVGNTEAFFGQGTRLTVV.

This clone was observed a single time. The rearrangement uses TRBV5-6 and TRBJ2-5; 7 nucleotides match TRBD2. CDR3 length equals 16 residues. Unmatched junction bases numbered 11, after V lost 2 bases and J lost 4 bases. The germline gives CDR1 SGHDT, CDR2 YYEEEE. The CDR3 is CASSLMAGDGGETQYF. The CDR3 nucleotides are TGTGCCAGCAGCTTAATGGCGGGGGATGGCGGAGAGACCCAGTACTTC. Supplemented by reference TRBV5-6 and TRBJ2-5, the full variable domain reads DAGVTQSPTHLIKTRGQQVTLRCSPKSGHDTVSWYQQALGQGPQFIFQYYEEEERQRGNFPDRFSGHQFPNYSSELNVNALLLGDSALYLCASSLMAGDGGETQYFGPGTRLLVL.

This chain links TRBV29-1 with TRBJ2-3; possible D gene TRBD1, 5 bases. The CDR3 runs to 12 residues. V dropped 1 base and J dropped 6 bases, with 8 bases sitting between them. Germline values: CDR1 SQVTM, CDR2 ANQGSEA. The CDR3 region is CSVEGRVDTQYF. The CDR3 coding sequence is TGCAGCGTTGAAGGCAGGGTGGATACGCAGTATTTT.

The chain recombines TRBV5-6 with TRBJ1-5, with no clear D. V lost 4 bases, J lost 6 bases, and 11 bases lay in between. Germline loops: CDR1 SGHDT, CDR2 YYEEEE. This CDR3 region has 13 residues. CDR3 amino acids: CASSLIGGQPQHF. The CDR3 DNA follows: TGTGCCAGCAGCCTGATAGGCGGTCAGCCCCAGCATTTT.

The chain uses TRBV6-4 and TRBJ2-1; TRBD2 is a possible D gene (8 bases). The V and J ends lost 6 bases and 4 bases respectively, with 25 bases between them. The V gene's germline CDR1 is MRHNA and CDR2 SNTAGT. This CDR3 spans 18 amino acids. In nucleotides, the CDR3 is TGTGCCAGCAGAAAAAGTGGACTACGGGGGGGACAGTACAATGAGCAGTTCTTC. Its translation is CASRKSGLRGGQYNEQFF.